This is a list of T cell receptor beta chains from one sample in a study of glioma-infiltrating T cells after dendritic cell vaccination. The method was immunoSEQ multiplex PCR; TCRdb's version includes in-frame clones alone and lacks a portion of them. The sample carries about 90,000 clones, under 90% recorded once. The sequencing here drew on blood, taken before dendritic cell vaccination. The receptor source for this set is a human donor with glioblastoma. CDR3s include the opening cysteine and the closing phenylalanine or tryptophan. The D gene is left open where the match is weak. Some rows have no size entry. The others give once, few or many, or a class for an expanded clone.

j_call,clone_size,d_call,v_call,cdr3_nt,cdr3_aa
TRBJ2-3,.,.,TRBV4-1,TGCGCCAGCAGCCAAGAGGCGCGGGGGCCTTACACAGATACGCAGTATTTT,CASSQEARGPYTDTQYF
TRBJ1-1,once,.,TRBV6-5,TGTGCCAGCAGGTCCCGGGCCAAGGGGGGGACTGAAGCTTTCTTT,CASRSRAKGGTEAFF
TRBJ2-2,.,TRBD1,TRBV5-1,TGCGCCAGCAGCCCCTACAGGGGAAACACCGGGGAGCTGTTTTTT,CASSPYRGNTGELFF
TRBJ2-3,.,TRBD1,TRBV5-1,TGCGCCAGCAGCCCCGACGGGACAGCTGCTAGCACAGATACGCAGTATTTT,CASSPDGTAASTDTQYF
TRBJ1-2,.,TRBD1,TRBV18,TGTGCCAGCTCACCTGAAAGGGGACAGGGGACTGGCTACACCTTC,CASSPERGQGTGYTF
TRBJ1-5,.,.,TRBV7-6,TGTGCCAGCAGCTTAGGGGAGGGTTGGGGGGCAGACGATCAGCCCCAGCATTTT,CASSLGEGWGADDQPQHF
TRBJ2-5,.,.,TRBV5-1,TGCGCCAGCAGCTTGGACAGCCAAGAGACCCAGTACTTC,CASSLDSQETQYF
TRBJ1-1,.,.,TRBV4-1,TGCGCCAGCAGCCAAGAAGAAGGCGGGCCCTACACTGAAGCTTTCTTT,CASSQEEGGPYTEAFF
TRBJ2-3,.,.,TRBV5-1,TGCGCCAGCAGGGAAGGAGGGGGCGGGGATACGCAGTATTTT,CASREGGGGDTQYF
TRBJ1-2,.,TRBD1,TRBV27,TGTGCCAGCAGTTTAGCGCAGGGGGCTGGCTATGGCTACACCTTC,CASSLAQGAGYGYTF
TRBJ2-6,.,TRBD1,TRBV5-6,TGTGCCAGCAGCTTGTGGGACAGGAACTCTGGGGCCAACGTCCTGACTTTC,CASSLWDRNSGANVLTF
TRBJ2-1,.,TRBD2,TRBV7-9,TGTGCCAGCAGCCGGACCATTACTAGCGGGAGATACAATGAGCAGTTCTTC,CASSRTITSGRYNEQFF
TRBJ2-1,once,TRBD1,TRBV5-1,TGCGCCAGCAGCTTGAGGGGGCTCAGCTCCTACAATGAGCAGTTCTTC,CASSLRGLSSYNEQFF
TRBJ2-1,.,TRBD2,TRBV7-9,TGTGCCAGCACCCGGGAGGACTACAATGAGCAGTTCTTC,CASTREDYNEQFF
TRBJ1-2,once,TRBD1,TRBV27,TGTGCCAGCAGTACGTTGACAGGGGCCTATGGCTACACCTTC,CASSTLTGAYGYTF
TRBJ1-4,.,TRBD1,TRBV25-1,TGTGCCAGCCACAGGGGGCATGAAAAACTGTTTTTT,CASHRGHEKLFF
TRBJ2-3,.,TRBD2,TRBV6-1,TGTGCCAGCAGTGCGGGACGGACGGGACGCGGGAGGGATACGCAGTATTTT,CASSAGRTGRGRDTQYF
TRBJ1-5,.,.,TRBV2,TGTGCCAGCAGTCCCCCCCCGGCAGGGGATCAGCCCCAGCATTTT,CASSPPPAGDQPQHF
TRBJ1-4,.,TRBD1,TRBV2,TGTGCCAGCACCGCCGGCGGACAGGGGACTGAAAAACTGTTTTTT,CASTAGGQGTEKLFF
TRBJ2-2,few,TRBD2,TRBV6-5,TGTGCCAGCAGGGGAGGGTACACCGGGGAGCTGTTTTTT,CASRGGYTGELFF
TRBJ1-5,.,TRBD1,TRBV5-1,TGCGCCTCCAGGCACGGGACAGGGGGCAATCAGCCCCAGCATTTT,CASRHGTGGNQPQHF
TRBJ2-2,.,TRBD1,TRBV11-2,TGTGCCAGCAGCTCTCCCCCATGGTACCGGGACAGTAGATACGGGGAGCTGTTTTTT,CASSSPPWYRDSRYGELFF
TRBJ1-1,.,.,TRBV15,TGTGCCACCAGCAAACAAACGAACACTGAAGCTTTCTTT,CATSKQTNTEAFF
TRBJ2-7,few,TRBD2,TRBV28,TGTGCCAGCAGTAACATCGGGACTAGCGGCTACGAGCAGTACTTC,CASSNIGTSGYEQYF
TRBJ2-6,.,TRBD1,TRBV11-2,TGTGCCAGCAGTCTTACCGGGACAGGTGCCCTATCTGGGGCCAACGTCCTGACTTTC,CASSLTGTGALSGANVLTF
TRBJ1-1,.,TRBD1,TRBV10-2,TGCGCCAGCAGTGAACAGGGGTGGGCTGAAGCTTTCTTT,CASSEQGWAEAFF
TRBJ2-1,once,.,TRBV10-1,TGCGCCAGCAGTGTTGCAGGGTCGAATGAGCAGTTCTTC,CASSVAGSNEQFF
TRBJ2-5,.,TRBD2,TRBV10-1,TGCGCCAGCAGTGAGGCGGGAGAGGGAGAGACCCAGTACTTC,CASSEAGEGETQYF
TRBJ2-5,.,TRBD2,TRBV5-1,TGCGCCAGCAGCTTGGGGGGGACTAGCGGGGGGCAACAAGAGACCCAGTACTTC,CASSLGGTSGGQQETQYF
TRBJ1-5,.,TRBD1,TRBV12-5,TGTGCTAGTGGTTTGGTCCTCGGACAGGGTGATCAGCCCCAGCATTTT,CASGLVLGQGDQPQHF
TRBJ2-2,.,TRBD2,TRBV30,TGTGCCTGGAGTCCGACTAGCGGTTACACCGGGGAGCTGTTTTTT,CAWSPTSGYTGELFF
TRBJ2-5,.,.,TRBV10-2,TGCGCCAGCAGTTACGGGACTCAAGAGACCCAGTACTTC,CASSYGTQETQYF
TRBJ2-7,.,TRBD2,TRBV27,TGTGCCAGCAGTTTGTCCGGGGGGGAGCAGTACTTC,CASSLSGGEQYF
TRBJ2-2,.,.,TRBV6-1,TGTGCCAGCATAAGACTCTACACCGGGGAGCTGTTTTTT,CASIRLYTGELFF
TRBJ1-1,few,.,TRBV4-1,TGCGCCAGCAGCCACCAGCAGGGGATGAACACTGAAGCTTTCTTT,CASSHQQGMNTEAFF
TRBJ2-5,few,.,TRBV5-8,TGTGCCGAAGGGGGGGGGTACCAAGAGACCCAGTACTTC,CAEGGGYQETQYF
TRBJ1-1,.,.,TRBV11-2,TGTGCCAGCAGCGTCACAGGGAACACTGAAGCTTTCTTT,CASSVTGNTEAFF
TRBJ2-4,.,TRBD2,TRBV7-9,TGTGCCAGCAGCATCCTCGGGGGGGCCGGGAACATTCAGTACTTC,CASSILGGAGNIQYF
TRBJ2-3,.,TRBD2,TRBV9,TGTGCCAGCAGCGGGTCGTTAGCGGGTACGCAGTATTTT,CASSGSLAGTQYF
TRBJ2-1,.,.,TRBV4-2,TGTGCCAGCAGCCTGTTAGCGGACTCCTACAATGAGCAGTTCTTC,CASSLLADSYNEQFF
TRBJ1-1,.,TRBD1,TRBV10-3,TGTGCCATAACAGGGGGCGGAAGGAACACTGAAGCTTTCTTT,CAITGGGRNTEAFF